A selection of T cell receptor beta chains follows, all from one sample in a study of CXCR3-negative and CXCR3-positive naive CD8 T cells. TCRdb processed the 5' RACE reads again and assigns one entry to each CDR3 protein, with no DNA. In total, the table holds around 40,000 distinct CDR3 sequences. Sequenced input: memory CD8+ T cells from blood. These receptors were obtained from a human donor in good health. Some clones in this sample may be carry-over from other donors' samples. Both conserved end residues are part of each CDR3. Each record gives: V gene, J gene, CDR3 protein.

>TRBV7-2|TRBJ2-1
CASSWSGAYYNEQFF
>TRBV12-3/TRBV12-4|TRBJ1-1
CASQIGSNTEAFF
>TRBV5-1|TRBJ2-3
CASSWEFFRGVSTDTQYF
>TRBV29-1|TRBJ2-3
CSVSVVGEDTQYF
>TRBV12-3/TRBV12-4|TRBJ1-6
CASSFGGDSPPHF
>TRBV4-3|TRBJ2-1
CASSQDQGAYNEQFF
>TRBV4-3|TRBJ1-1
CASSRGQDMNTEAFF
>TRBV4-3|TRBJ1-1
CASSPGWGPNTEAFF
>TRBV27|TRBJ2-7
CASSGGEATYEQYF
>TRBV7-9|TRBJ2-4
CASSRYADRGSAKNIQYF
>TRBV9|TRBJ2-1
CASSATSGGNEQFF
>TRBV29-1|TRBJ2-2
CSVSTGASTGELFF
>TRBV6-6|TRBJ2-2
CASSYSEGGELFF
>TRBV29-1|TRBJ2-1
CSAEGRVSSYNEQFF
>TRBV7-2|TRBJ1-1
CVSSWGYGTEAFF
>TRBV6-5|TRBJ2-7
CASSQGGRYEQYF
>TRBV29-1|TRBJ2-1
CSVEIILRREQFF
>TRBV12-3/TRBV12-4|TRBJ1-2
CASSPNTGGYNYGYTF
>TRBV7-9|TRBJ2-7
CASSSGGFYEQYF
>TRBV20-1|TRBJ1-1
CSAIDYTEAFF
>TRBV19|TRBJ2-1
CASSIPGGEQFF
>TRBV6-4|TRBJ2-2
CASRLGGTGELFF
>TRBV5-6|TRBJ2-1
CASSLASGGEQFF
>TRBV7-9|TRBJ2-6
CASSFGGANVLTF
>TRBV4-2|TRBJ2-7
CASSQDGRGNEQYF
>TRBV6-5|TRBJ1-1
CASRPGTAYLNTEAFF
>TRBV7-9|TRBJ2-1
CASSPPQGFSYNEQFF
>TRBV5-6|TRBJ2-3
CASSPSEGHIDTQYF
>TRBV28|TRBJ2-7
CASSLYFAWGQGQLYEQYF
>TRBV29-1|TRBJ1-2
CSVPAGGYYGYTF
>TRBV18|TRBJ2-6
CASSRRQGALSGANVLTF
>TRBV7-6|TRBJ2-2
CASSLEFPTGELFF
>TRBV29-1|TRBJ2-5
CSVETPGDPQETQYF
>TRBV21-1|TRBJ1-5
CASSKATGLGNQPQHF
>TRBV6-2/TRBV6-3|TRBJ2-2
CASTPDSSTGELFF
>TRBV29-1|TRBJ1-1
CSVEGSLGTEAFF
>TRBV29-1|TRBJ1-2
CSVEFGQRYGYTF
>TRBV7-6|TRBJ2-7
CASAGQASQETQYF
>TRBV4-1|TRBJ2-7
CASSQETSGQGTYEQYF
>TRBV9|TRBJ2-5
CASSGGLGETQYF
>TRBV7-6|TRBJ1-3
CASSLGAGTDRSGNTIYF
>TRBV19|TRBJ2-7
CASSIEGQYYEQYF
>TRBV19|TRBJ1-5
CASSIVRAGQPQHF
>TRBV28|TRBJ1-5
CASSFVGASNQPQHF
>TRBV28|TRBJ1-5
CASSFVGQPQHF
>TRBV29-1|TRBJ2-7
CSVEDPTSEQYF
>TRBV4-2|TRBJ2-2
CASSQARDSNTGELFF